The T cell receptor (beta chain) described here comes from a study of cytomegalovirus exposure and HLA in healthy donors. With respect to this clone: Its specificity is not known.

Findings and caveats of the study: In a later analysis, productive TCRs from donors in an Asian-associated ancestry cluster reportedly carried fewer N-insertions than the cohort mean. The study listed 150 to 200 cytomegalovirus-associated TCR beta chains. Several of the most significant clusters appeared linked to common viral pathogens, based on a later analysis. Analysis performed later showed TCR beta chains linked to HLA being more clonally expanded than equally common others.

PCR primers comprised 60 Vbeta and 13 Jbeta primers. Libraries were prepared by immunoSEQ multiplex PCR; TCRdb keeps only in-frame clonotypes and omits some of them. Reported are about 130,000 clones; the ten largest clones contain roughly 1%. This sequence originates from a man aged 18 to 30 in good health and CMV-seronegative. The specimen sequenced was PBMCs.

The CDR3 sequence: CASSTGLHYEQYF. CDR3 sequence (DNA): TGTGCCAGCAGCACGGGACTACACTACGAGCAGTACTTC. The rearrangement links TRBV7-2 to TRBJ2-7; 7 positions match TRBD2. The CDR3 consists of 13 residues. V lost 5 bases and J lost 3; bases outside the gene matches: 4. Germline lookup yields CDR1 SGHTA and CDR2 FQGNSA.